These T cell receptor beta chains were read from a single sample in a study of monozygotic twins with inflammatory bowel disease. TCRdb re-called the 5' RACE reads and gives one entry per CDR3 protein, without DNA. The repertoire shows 300,000 to 350,000 distinct CDR3 sequences; the top ten hold around 2%. The sequenced sample consisted of blood. The source is a human donor with ulcerative colitis or Crohn's disease, or a healthy co-twin of an affected twin (not recorded which). Each CDR3 is given with its conserved first and last residue.

TRBV5-6	TRBJ1-5	CASTRRSQGAANQPQHF
TRBV4-1	TRBJ1-1	CASSQEDRNTEAFF
TRBV12-3/TRBV12-4	TRBJ1-6	CATQKDRRSNSPLHF
TRBV29-1	TRBJ2-1	CSVGAIGYEQFF
TRBV20-1	TRBJ2-1	CSATRENNEQFF
TRBV19	TRBJ2-7	CARTGVVYEQYF
TRBV4-3	TRBJ2-1	CASSQNRAPYNEQFF
TRBV30	TRBJ1-5	CAWSDSRNQPQHF
TRBV28	TRBJ2-1	CASSVPGLDSYNEQFF
TRBV3-1	TRBJ2-7	CASSQDGSAGTYEQYF
TRBV28	TRBJ2-7	CASQGSVYEQYF
TRBV10-3	TRBJ2-3	CATLNTDTQYF
TRBV5-6	TRBJ2-1	CASSLGGSGRPSYNEQFF
TRBV7-8	TRBJ1-3	CASSARTALGLNSGNTIYF
TRBV7-2	TRBJ2-3	CASSLASGGRDTQYF
TRBV9	TRBJ2-3	CASSPSASGTDTQYF
TRBV5-1	TRBJ2-7	CASTSILSYEQYF
TRBV7-9	TRBJ1-5	CASSLDTGGQPQHF
TRBV9	TRBJ2-3	CASSPFGQGDTQYF
TRBV25-1	TRBJ2-5	CASSPTLEETQYF
TRBV3-1	TRBJ2-5	CASSPGTSGGEETQYF
TRBV19	TRBJ2-1	CASSVIAGGPFNEQFF
TRBV6-2/TRBV6-3	TRBJ2-7	CASSPGTGKGAYEQYF
TRBV29-1	TRBJ2-4	CSVEGQGKNMQYF
TRBV3-1	TRBJ2-5	CASSPPSSGAYQETQYF
TRBV7-6	TRBJ2-1	CASSLRFAGYNEQFF
TRBV3-1	TRBJ1-1	CASSRGGDTEAFF
TRBV4-1	TRBJ2-3	CASSQSGATQYF
TRBV10-3	TRBJ2-5	CAISASTRLQETHYF
TRBV19	TRBJ1-4	CASSLRGSGEKLFF
TRBV25-1	TRBJ2-1	CASSDPGLFYNEQFF
TRBV15	TRBJ2-5	CATSSPGGTQYF
TRBV29-1	TRBJ1-1	CSGIGQPNTEAFF
TRBV20-1	TRBJ2-2	CSARLAGRDTGELFF
TRBV19	TRBJ2-1	CASTLVAGGRSSYNEQFF
TRBV21-1	TRBJ1-5	CASSKFSPGAGDQPQHF
TRBV20-1	TRBJ1-5	CSAWDSNQPQHF
TRBV3-1	TRBJ2-5	CASSPRLVQETQYF
TRBV6-2/TRBV6-3	TRBJ2-5	CASSSRPEETQYF
TRBV20-1	TRBJ2-7	CSATDSPSYEQYF
TRBV28	TRBJ2-7	CASSSPRGSTSYEQYF
TRBV29-1	TRBJ1-1	CSVDRGQGRPEAFF
TRBV5-1	TRBJ2-3	CASSFTAADTQYF
TRBV7-2	TRBJ1-1	CASSLYGGMNTEAFF
TRBV20-1	TRBJ2-5	CSASGQGTETQYF
TRBV20-1	TRBJ2-7	CSARQPLSSYEQYF
TRBV11-2	TRBJ2-7	CASSLDWRGRRPYEQYF
TRBV5-1	TRBJ2-7	CASSPRPPYEQYF
TRBV24-1	TRBJ2-5	CATGGGARTQYF
TRBV25-1	TRBJ2-7	CASSGNPYEQYF
TRBV20-1	TRBJ1-5	CSARWDSNQPQHF
TRBV18	TRBJ1-1	CASSLFPGRRNTEAFF
TRBV7-2	TRBJ2-1	CASSPPSGRVRNEQFF